This T cell receptor beta chain was recovered during a study of beta chain features in type 1 diabetes. Study summary: Sorted cells numbering approximately 110,000,000 were examined across all samples.

Since all of the isolated RNA was reverse transcribed, expressed TCRB transcripts were what got sequenced. Generated by immunoSEQ multiplex PCR, the TCRdb table keeps only in-frame clones and is missing some. This sample yields 350,000 to 450,000 clones, of which about 15% are seen a single time; roughly 0.019% belongs to the top ten. Remarks on this clone: What it binds is unknown.

Whole-study results and caveats: Resolution of whether HLA type affects TCRB rearrangement was not achieved here.

Sample: naive CD4+ T cells from blood. This clonotype was sampled from a woman younger than 30 in good health.

The CDR3 DNA sequence: TGTGCCAGCAGCCTCTCGGGGGGGAATGAGCAGTTCTTC. Protein: CASSLSGGNEQFF. The V call is TRBV11-2, the J call TRBJ2-1; 8 bases line up with TRBD2. Germline CDR1 SGHAT, CDR2 FQNNGV. V lost 5 bases to trimming and J lost 7 bases; unmatched junction nucleotides: 4. The CDR3 extends over 13 amino acids. Filled out from reference TRBV11-2 and TRBJ2-1, the complete variable domain reads EAGVAQSPRYKIIEKRQSVAFWCNPISGHATLYWYQQILGQGPKLLIQFQNNGVVDDSQLPKDRFSAERLKGVDSTLKIQPAKLEDSAVYLCASSLSGGNEQFFGPGTRLTVL.